Detailed here is one TCR beta chain. These data come from a study of patients and donors after allogeneic stem cell transplantation. MiXCR was run by TCRdb on the RT-PCR reads, yielding one entry per CDR3 protein. The data contain approximately 37,000 distinct CDR3 sequences, 30% to 40% of them singletons. Germline values: CDR1 SEHNR, CDR2 FQNEAQ (reference sequence). The V gene lost 5 bases and the J gene lost 5 bases, with 21 bases spanning the gap. The CDR3 consists of 16 residues. Material: blood, either unsorted or a sorted T cell fraction (not recorded which). The chain is built from TRBV7-9 and TRBJ1-2; no reliable D call. The receptor was derived from a human donor who was either an allogeneic HSCT recipient or a stem cell or donor lymphocyte infusion donor (not recorded which). It is not recorded whose cells these are; they may come from a transplant donor. The CDR3 spells CASSRLAIMTLYGYTF. In DNA, the CDR3 is TGTGCCAGCAGCCGCCTCGCTATTATGACCCTTTATGGCTACACCTTC.